Each of the 30 T cell receptor beta chains below was sequenced from the same sample in a study of regulatory T cells in long-lasting Graves disease. The time point was: newly diagnosed GD, antithyroid drugs for less than 3 months. With RNA extracted from PBMCs as input, the TCR library was made. Building of the TCR beta libraries involved iRepertoire HTBI primers and Arm-PCR of CDR3 regions. One entry per CDR3 protein results from TCRdb running MiXCR on the multiplex PCR reads. The sample lists 400,000 to 500,000 distinct CDR3 sequences, 14% occurring once. The same data also went into a second study, on T cells in Graves' hyperthyroidism and ophthalmopathy.

The sample was peripheral blood mononuclear cells (PBMCs), taken at new diagnosis, from a patient treated with antithyroid drugs. The source is a woman aged 45-59 years with Graves disease.

The chain has TRBV4-2 and TRBJ1-5; a weak D match, TRBD1 (6 bases). The V end was cut by 1 base, the J end by 3 bases, with 13 bases between. Germline CDR1 reads LGHNA; CDR2 reads YNFKEQ. The CDR3 loop spans 16 amino acids. The CDR3 sequence is CASSQAKGGFNQPQHF. CDR3 nucleotides: TGTGCCAGCAGCCAAGCCAAAGGGGGATTCAATCAGCCCCAGCATTTT.

This clonotype appeared many times. The CDR3 sequence is CATSEAGHTSNQPQHF. As DNA, the CDR3 is TGTGCCACCAGTGAAGCGGGGCACACAAGCAATCAGCCCCAGCATTTT. The chain uses TRBV24-1 and TRBJ1-5; TRBD1 might be the D (5 bases). The CDR3 covers 16 residues. Trimming shortened V by 4 bases and J by 1 base, and 13 bases separated the two germline ends. Germline V lookup: CDR1 KGHDR, CDR2 SFDVKD.

In this sample, this clonotype turned up a few times. The chain recombines TRBV29-1 with TRBJ2-5; 9 bases are shared with TRBD2. The CDR3 covers 12 residues. CDR1 and CDR2 (germline): SQVTM, ANQGSEA. Germline trimming cut 6 bases from V and 2 bases from J; bases unmatched to any gene: 1. The CDR3 DNA follows: TGCAGCGTGACTAGCGGACAAGAGACCCAGTACTTC. This sequence encodes CSVTSGQETQYF.

There are many counts of this clonotype. V is TRBV5-1 and J is TRBJ2-1; D is ambiguous. Looked up from germline, CDR1 is SGHRS and CDR2 is YFSETQ. V lost 2 bases and J 7 bases, leaving 10 bases between the germline ends. The CDR3 contains 13 residues. In DNA form, the CDR3 reads TGCGCCAGCAGCTTAGGGAAATCTAATGAGCAGTTCTTC. Translation gives CASSLGKSNEQFF.

Worth noting for this clonotype: A read error may be the cause here, since a much bigger clone is one base away. The rearrangement uses TRBV5-1 and TRBJ2-1; TRBD1 aligns across 8 bases. There are 14 residues in the CDR3. Germline V gene data show CDR1 as SGHRS and CDR2 as YFSETQ. The CDR3 here is CASSSGQVGDEHFF. The CDR3 DNA reads as TGCGCCAGCAGCTCGGGACAGGTTGGCGATGAGCATTTCTTC.

This clonotype occurred many times. The genes are TRBV3-1 and TRBJ1-4, with TRBD1 matching 9 bases. The J segment lost 6 bases and the V segment lost 2 bases, leaving 7 bases of the junction unmatched. CDR3 length equals 16 residues. Germline CDR1 is LGHDT and CDR2 is YNNKEL (reference sequence). CDR3 region: CASSQFRGQGDEKLFF. The CDR3 coding sequence is TGTGCCAGCAGCCAATTCCGGGGACAGGGTGATGAAAAACTGTTTTTT.

This clonotype was seen many times. CDR3 sequence: CSASPQDRVSYEQYF. CDR3 DNA sequence: TGCAGTGCTAGCCCCCAAGACAGGGTCTCCTACGAGCAGTACTTC. The chain employs TRBV20-1 and TRBJ2-7, with 7 bases aligning to TRBD1. This CDR3 spans 15 amino acids. The V gene's germline CDR1 is DFQATT and CDR2 SNEGSKA (reference sequence). V lost 3 bases, J lost 0 bases, and 8 bases stayed unmatched.

This clonotype was detected many times. This sequence joins TRBV6-1 and TRBJ2-7; TRBD2 aligns across 10 bases. V dropped 6 bases and J dropped 4; count of bases not matched to a gene: 6. CDR1 and CDR2 from the germline V gene are MNHNS and SASEGT. The CDR3 runs to 14 residues. Here the CDR3 reads CASRKGLAPYEQYF. The CDR3 coding sequence is TGTGCCAGCAGGAAGGGACTAGCGCCTTACGAGCAGTACTTC.

This clonotype was detected many times. This chain uses TRBV3-1 with TRBJ1-4; 8 nucleotides align to TRBD1. The CDR3 consists of 15 residues. V was clipped by 4 bases and J by 3 bases; unmatched bases: 4. Germline values: CDR1 LGHDT, CDR2 YNNKEL (reference sequence). The CDR3 is CASSPPGQANEKLFF. For the CDR3, the DNA is TGTGCCAGCAGCCCTCCGGGACAGGCTAATGAAAAACTGTTTTTT.

This clonotype has ten or more counts. The chain links TRBV16 to TRBJ1-1; D is unresolved. The germline V gene has CDR1 KGHSY and CDR2 FQNENV. This CDR3 is 13 amino acids long. Between the trimmed V and J ends, which lost 2 bases and 9 bases, there was a span of 13 bases. The CDR3 loop reads CASSQQGSGKAFF. DNA of the CDR3: TGTGCCAGCAGCCAACAAGGGAGCGGAAAAGCTTTCTTT.

The V and J genes are TRBV7-9 and TRBJ2-5; D perhaps matches TRBD2 (5 bases). Germline CDR1 is SEHNR and CDR2 is FQNEAQ (reference sequence). The V and J ends lost 0 bases and 5 bases respectively, with 7 bases between them. The CDR3 sequence is 13 residues long. CDR3 nucleotide sequence: TGTGCCAGCAGCTTAGCGCGCGGGGAGACCCAGTACTTC. This translates into CASSLARGETQYF.

This clonotype was detected ten times or more. The gene calls are TRBV28 and TRBJ1-1; D is undetermined. There are 14 residues in the CDR3. The V gene's germline CDR1 is MDHEN and CDR2 SYDVKM. V lost 6 bases to trimming and J lost 1 base, with 12 bases between them. The CDR3 DNA is TGTGCCAGCAGCCCTCACCAGAGGAACACTGAAGCTTTCTTT. Residues: CASSPHQRNTEAFF.

This clonotype was recorded a few times. The V and J genes are TRBV27 and TRBJ2-3; D could derive from TRBD1 or TRBD2 (5 bases each). The germline CDR1 and CDR2 sequences are MNHEY and SMNVEV (reference sequence). The CDR3 has 15 residues. Deletions cut 5 bases from V and 2 bases from J, with 14 bases between. The CDR3 DNA is TGTGCCAGCAGTAAGAGGGGCCCTTACACAGATACGCAGTATTTT. Translating gives CASSKRGPYTDTQYF.

This clonotype came up many times. In DNA, the CDR3 is TGCGCCAGCAGCGCCGCGAGGAGCTCCTACGAGCAGTACTTC. This sequence encodes CASSAARSSYEQYF. This sequence joins TRBV5-1 and TRBJ2-7; no definite D call. V was cut by 4 bases and J by 0 bases, with 11 bases left in between. The CDR3 is 14 residues long. The germline gives CDR1 SGHRS, CDR2 YFSETQ.

In its sample, this clonotype was seen a few times. The chain carries TRBV7-9 and TRBJ2-2; tentatively, D is TRBD2 (6 bases). CDR3 length: 17 amino acids. Germline CDR1 reads SEHNR; CDR2 reads FQNEAQ (reference sequence). V lost 4 bases, J lost 3 bases, and 18 bases lay in between. CDR3 protein: CASSSPGWEVDTGELFF. CDR3 nucleotides: TGTGCCAGCAGCTCCCCTGGCTGGGAGGTTGACACCGGGGAGCTGTTTTTT.

This clonotype showed up many times. The J gene is TRBJ1-5, the V gene TRBV4-1; TRBD1 aligns across 8 bases. Trimming removed 6 bases from V and 3 bases from J; junction bases left unmatched: 10. Per germline, CDR1 MGHRA and CDR2 YSYEKL. The CDR3 has 16 amino acids. CDR3 sequence reads: CASRLEQGVLNQPQHF. The CDR3 DNA reads TGCGCCAGCAGACTAGAACAGGGGGTACTCAATCAGCCCCAGCATTTT.

There are a few counts of this clonotype. V gene TRBV2 combines with J gene TRBJ1-2; 11 bases line up with TRBD1. Germline CDR1 SNHLY, CDR2 FYNNEI. The junction had 4 bases not matched to a gene; V was cut back by 6 bases and J by 7 bases. The CDR3 has 13 residues. The CDR3 nucleotides are TGTGCCAGCAGAGGACAGGGGGCGGCTGGCTACACCTTC. This gives the protein CASRGQGAAGYTF.

There are many counts of this clonotype. CDR3 nucleotide sequence: TGCGCCAGCAGCGGGGGAGACAGGGACTCTTCCTACGAGCAGTACTTC. Translation gives CASSGGDRDSSYEQYF. J is TRBJ2-7 and V is TRBV5-1, with TRBD1 as a possible D gene (7 bases). CDR1 and CDR2 from the germline V gene are SGHRS and YFSETQ. The CDR3 totals 16 residues. The V end lost 4 bases, the J end lost 1 base, and 18 bases lay between the germline ends.

CDR3 amino acids: CASSFPTGDNSPLHF. The CDR3 bases are TGTGCCAGCAGTTTCCCGACAGGGGATAATTCACCCCTCCACTTT. The chain is built from TRBV12-3 or TRBV12-4 and TRBJ1-6; 8 positions match TRBD1. The CDR3 loop spans 15 amino acids. V shed 3 bases, J shed 5 bases, and the junction held 3 bases outside the gene matches.

The table lists this clonotype with a few counts. J is TRBJ2-1 and V is TRBV5-1; TRBD2 might be the D (6 bases). The V and J ends lost 4 bases and 6 bases respectively, with 17 bases between them. The V gene's germline CDR1 is SGHRS and CDR2 YFSETQ. The CDR3 is 15 amino acids. The DNA of the CDR3 is TGCGCCAGCAGCATAGCAACGGGAGTCGTCAATGAGCAGTTCTTC. Amino acid sequence: CASSIATGVVNEQFF.

The table lists this clonotype with a few counts. The genes are TRBV5-1 and TRBJ1-4, with D unclear. CDR3 size: 15 residues. Trimming stripped 2 bases from V and 0 bases from J, with 8 bases between. In germline, CDR1 is SGHRS, CDR2 YFSETQ. The CDR3 loop is CASSFTSTTNEKLFF. Here the CDR3 DNA reads TGCGCCAGCAGCTTCACGAGTACAACTAATGAAAAACTGTTTTTT.

Note on this clonotype: This may arise from a read error, as a much more abundant clone is one base away. The CDR3 here is CACRRTGGVKDGYTF. CDR3 nucleotides: TGTGCCTGCAGGCGGACAGGGGGCGTCAAAGATGGCTACACCTTC. The gene calls are TRBV27 and TRBJ1-2, with 11 nucleotides matching TRBD1. The CDR3 has 15 amino acids. Germline V gene lookup returns CDR1 MNHEY and CDR2 SMNVEV (reference sequence).

Many counts were recorded for this clonotype. This chain connects TRBV28 to TRBJ1-2; 8 bases line up with TRBD1. The V gene end was trimmed by 5 bases and the J gene end by 5 bases; junction bases not matched to a gene: 7. This CDR3 comprises 14 residues. Germline V gene lookup returns CDR1 MDHEN and CDR2 SYDVKM. CDR3 nucleotide sequence: TGTGCCAGCAGTACCCCAGACAGGGGTTATGGCTACACCTTC. Its protein is CASSTPDRGYGYTF.

Note on this clonotype: Being one base from a much bigger clone, this may be a read error. V usage is TRBV7-2 and J usage is TRBJ2-5, with D perhaps matching TRBD2 (5 bases). The length of the CDR3 is 11 residues. The V gene lost 9 bases and the J gene lost 4 bases, with 9 bases spanning the gap. Germline V gives CDR1 SGHTA, CDR2 FQGNSA. CDR3 sequence reads: CARLVGETQYF. The CDR3 bases are TGTGCCAGACTAGTGGGAGAGACCCAGTACTTC.

The rearrangement uses TRBV7-3 and TRBJ2-1; the match to TRBD2 covers 8 bases. Germline V gene data show CDR1 as SGHTA and CDR2 as FQGTGA. J lost 4 bases, V lost 2 bases, and 4 bases had no gene match. The CDR3 loop spans 15 amino acids. The CDR3 loop reads CASSLDSGEYNEQFF. CDR3 coding DNA: TGTGCCAGCAGCTTAGATAGCGGGGAGTACAATGAGCAGTTCTTC. The full variable domain, rest sourced from reference TRBV7-3 and TRBJ2-1, is GAGVSQTPSNKVTEKGKYVELRCDPISGHTALYWYRQSLGQGPEFLIYFQGTGAADDSGLPNDRFFAVRPEGSVSTLKIQRTERGDSAVYLCASSLDSGEYNEQFFGPGTRLTVL.

The sample holds many counts of this clonotype. This chain links TRBV12-3 or TRBV12-4 with TRBJ2-3, with 8 bases fitting TRBD2. The CDR3 consists of 16 residues. Unmatched junction bases numbered 14, after V lost 7 bases and J lost 5 bases. As DNA, the CDR3 is TGTGCCAGCAACTCGATATTGGGACTAGGGGGAGATACGCAGTATTTT. Amino acids: CASNSILGLGGDTQYF.

CDR3 DNA sequence: TGCGCCAGCAGTGAGTCGTGGACTAGCGGGGACGAGCAGTACTTC. Protein: CASSESWTSGDEQYF. The rearrangement links TRBV10-1 to TRBJ2-7; TRBD2 matches 12 bases. CDR1 is WNHNN and CDR2 is SYGVQD in the germline V gene (reference sequence). Trimming cost V 0 bases and J 5 bases; bases outside gene matches: 2. The CDR3 runs to 15 residues.

This clonotype came up many times. The chain links TRBV7-9 to TRBJ1-4, with unresolved D. Trimming shortened V by 3 bases and J by 6 bases, and 5 bases separated the two germline ends. This CDR3 is built from 12 residues. Per germline, CDR1 SEHNR and CDR2 FQNEAQ (reference sequence). The CDR3 sequence: CASSLRDEKLFF. For the CDR3, the DNA is TGTGCCAGCAGCTTGAGGGATGAAAAACTGTTTTTT.

V usage is TRBV5-1 and J usage is TRBJ1-1; D not resolved. There are 14 residues in the CDR3. CDR1 is SGHRS and CDR2 is YFSETQ in the germline V gene. V lost 1 base to trimming and J lost 1 base, with 8 bases between them. The CDR3 loop is CASSLWTTNTEAFF. As DNA, the CDR3 is TGCGCCAGCAGCTTGTGGACCACGAACACTGAAGCTTTCTTT.

The sample holds many counts of this clonotype. This rearrangement joins TRBV3-1 to TRBJ2-5; D is unclear. Trimming stripped 0 bases from V and 7 bases from J, with 9 bases between. There are 13 residues in the CDR3. Germline CDR1 and CDR2: LGHDT and YNNKEL (reference sequence). The CDR3 nucleotides read TGTGCCAGCAGCCAAGATTGGCTAGGGACCCAGTACTTC. Translated, it gives CASSQDWLGTQYF.